Here is one TCR beta chain with its context. Its antigen is unidentified. This sample is part of a study of T-cell memory formation after mild COVID-19. V was trimmed by 6 bases and J by 0 bases, leaving 11 bases between them. Germline lookup yields CDR1 MNHEY and CDR2 SVGEGT. The CDR3 totals 15 residues. General study points: Most CD4+ clones that shrank were in CM and EM, while CD8+ ones turned up in EMRA.

Libraries for TCRalpha and TCRbeta carried sample barcodes and unique molecular identifiers via 5'RACE. MiXCR was run by TCRdb on the 5' RACE reads, yielding one entry per CDR3 protein. The sample consists of about 470,000 distinct CDR3 sequences, roughly 18% of them appearing once. The chain couples TRBV6-2 or TRBV6-3 to TRBJ2-2, with a possible D match to TRBD1 (6 bases). The source is an adult woman who had mild COVID-19 (a few samples of this study predate the infection). Cell type and time point are not known. The sample was PBMCs or a T cell subset sorted from them (not recorded which). The CDR3 nucleotides are TGTGCCAGCAGCGGACAGTGTACGAACACCGGGGAGCTGTTTTTT. This encodes CASSGQCTNTGELFF.